Following are 5 T cell receptor beta chains from one sample sequenced in a study of cytomegalovirus exposure and HLA in healthy donors. The PCR made use of 60 Vbeta and 13 Jbeta primers. Profiled with immunoSEQ multiplex PCR; TCRdb holds only in-frame clones, not every one. The table lists approximately 200,000 clones, with 0.74% in the top ten. Sequencing used PBMCs. The receptor source for this set is a boy younger than 18 in good health and CMV-seronegative.

This chain joins TRBV4-3 and TRBJ2-7; a possible D gene is TRBD1 (5 bases). V was shortened by 1 base and J by 5 bases, with 21 bases between the two germline ends. CDR1 and CDR2 from the germline V gene are LGHNA and YSLEER. The CDR3 consists of 17 residues. The CDR3 DNA is TGCGCCAGCAGCCAAGGGCAATTCTTTGGGAACAGGAACGAGCAGTACTTC. This translates into CASSQGQFFGNRNEQYF.

The V gene is TRBV27, the J gene TRBJ1-2; D ambiguous. V was pared by 1 base and J by 4 bases, with 10 bases between. CDR1 is MNHEY, CDR2 SMNVEV, per germline (reference sequence). CDR3 length: 14 amino acids. CDR3 loop: CASSLYGVGYGYTF. CDR3 DNA sequence: TGTGCCAGCAGTTTATATGGAGTCGGCTATGGCTACACCTTC.

The chain combines TRBV7-9 with TRBJ2-3; 8 positions agree with TRBD2. With 7 bases clipped from V and 2 bases from J, the junction kept 8 bases outside the gene matches. CDR1 is SEHNR and CDR2 is FQNEAQ in the germline V gene (reference sequence). The CDR3 totals 15 residues. The CDR3 nucleotides read TGTGCCAGCACCCACCGGACTAGCTCCACAGATACGCAGTATTTT. Amino acids: CASTHRTSSTDTQYF. Full variable domain (rest looked up from reference TRBV7-9 and TRBJ2-3): DTGVSQNPRHKITKRGQNVTFRCDPISEHNRLYWYRQTLGQGPEFLTYFQNEAQLEKSRLLSDRFSAERPKGSFSTLEIQRTEQGDSAMYLCASTHRTSSTDTQYFGPGTRLTVL.

The CDR3 sequence is CASSYQGQPQHF. The CDR3 bases are TGTGCCAGCAGTTATCAGGGACAGCCCCAGCATTTT. The chain is built from TRBV28 and TRBJ1-5; weak D call: TRBD1 (5 bases). Trimming removed 4 bases from V and 7 bases from J, with 8 bases in between. CDR1 and CDR2 (germline): MDHEN, SYDVKM. The CDR3 loop spans 12 amino acids.

This chain connects TRBV7-9 to TRBJ2-1; no clear D. The CDR3 extends over 13 amino acids. Germline values: CDR1 SEHNR, CDR2 FQNEAQ (reference sequence). The V gene lost 2 bases and the J gene lost 7 bases, with 9 bases spanning the gap. The CDR3 sequence: CASSLNRRNEQFF. DNA for the CDR3: TGTGCCAGCAGCTTAAACAGAAGGAATGAGCAGTTCTTC.